Listed below are T cell receptor beta chains from one sample, sequenced in a study of cytomegalovirus exposure and HLA in healthy donors. Assay: immunoSEQ multiplex PCR; the TCRdb copy retains only in-frame clones and omits some. The sample holds about 150,000 clones, approximately 70% seen once. Input material: PBMCs. These receptors were taken from a woman aged 18-29 years in good health and CMV-seronegative. Both conserved end residues are part of each CDR3. Fields, in order: D gene, clone size, V gene, J gene, CDR3 DNA, CDR3 protein. D genes are given only for firm matches. Clone size is not always given. Where it is, it says once, few, many or a class for expanded clones.

d_gene: TRBD2; abundance: .; v_gene: TRBV19; j_gene: TRBJ2-5; CDR3nt: TGTGCCAGTAAAATTGCGGGGGTAGAGACCCAGTACTTC; CDR3aa: CASKIAGVETQYF
d_gene: .; abundance: .; v_gene: TRBV2; j_gene: TRBJ2-5; CDR3nt: TGTGCCAGCAAACAGGTACTCCAAGAGACCCAGTACTTC; CDR3aa: CASKQVLQETQYF
d_gene: TRBD1; abundance: few; v_gene: TRBV7-2; j_gene: TRBJ1-2; CDR3nt: TGTGCCAGCAGCCATACAGGGGAAGGCTACACCTTC; CDR3aa: CASSHTGEGYTF
d_gene: .; abundance: few; v_gene: TRBV9; j_gene: TRBJ2-1; CDR3nt: TGTGCCAGCAGCGTAGAAGGGACAACCTTCAATGAGCAGTTCTTC; CDR3aa: CASSVEGTTFNEQFF
d_gene: .; abundance: few; v_gene: TRBV5-1; j_gene: TRBJ2-2; CDR3nt: TGCGCCAGCAGCTTGAGGGCCATCGGGGGCACCGGGGAGCTGTTTTTT; CDR3aa: CASSLRAIGGTGELFF
d_gene: TRBD2; abundance: .; v_gene: TRBV5-4; j_gene: TRBJ2-7; CDR3nt: TGTGCCAGCAGCGCCAGGTCAGCGGGGGAACGCGAGCAGTACTTC; CDR3aa: CASSARSAGEREQYF
d_gene: TRBD2; abundance: once; v_gene: TRBV6-6; j_gene: TRBJ2-1; CDR3nt: TGTGCCAGCAGTTCCACTAGCGGGATCCACAATGAGCAGTTCTTC; CDR3aa: CASSSTSGIHNEQFF
d_gene: .; abundance: .; v_gene: TRBV6-5; j_gene: TRBJ2-3; CDR3nt: TGTGCCAGCAGTTACTCGTCCTGGCCTGGCACAGATACGCAGTATTTT; CDR3aa: CASSYSSWPGTDTQYF
d_gene: .; abundance: .; v_gene: TRBV7-9; j_gene: TRBJ2-1; CDR3nt: TGTGCCAGCAGCTATTCCGGGACTTTCCCATTCGAGCAGTTCTTC; CDR3aa: CASSYSGTFPFEQFF
d_gene: .; abundance: .; v_gene: TRBV28; j_gene: TRBJ1-6; CDR3nt: TGTGCCAGCAGTCCGCAACGGGAGAATTCACCCCTCCACTTT; CDR3aa: CASSPQRENSPLHF
d_gene: TRBD1; abundance: .; v_gene: TRBV4-3; j_gene: TRBJ2-6; CDR3nt: TGCGCCAGCAGCCGAACAGGGGGCCGATTCTCTGGGGCCAACGTCCTGACTTTC; CDR3aa: CASSRTGGRFSGANVLTF
d_gene: .; abundance: few; v_gene: TRBV5-1; j_gene: TRBJ2-4; CDR3nt: TGCGCCAGCAGCCCATCCGGGACACTAGCCAAAAACATTCAGTACTTC; CDR3aa: CASSPSGTLAKNIQYF
d_gene: .; abundance: .; v_gene: TRBV7-2; j_gene: TRBJ1-4; CDR3nt: TGTGCCAGCAGCCTCTCCCTCCTGTCAACTAATGAAAAACTGTTTTTT; CDR3aa: CASSLSLLSTNEKLFF
d_gene: .; abundance: .; v_gene: TRBV18; j_gene: TRBJ1-1; CDR3nt: TGTGCCAGCTCACCACCGAGTAAAGTGGACACTGAAGCTTTCTTT; CDR3aa: CASSPPSKVDTEAFF
d_gene: TRBD1; abundance: .; v_gene: TRBV9; j_gene: TRBJ1-1; CDR3nt: TGTGCCAGCAGCGCACAGGGGGCTGGCACTGAAGCTTTCTTT; CDR3aa: CASSAQGAGTEAFF
d_gene: .; abundance: .; v_gene: TRBV6-5; j_gene: TRBJ1-4; CDR3nt: TGTGCCAGCAGTTATGAGGGAAAACTGTTTTTT; CDR3aa: CASSYEGKLFF
d_gene: TRBD1; abundance: .; v_gene: TRBV5-6; j_gene: TRBJ1-2; CDR3nt: TGTGCCAGCAGCATCGGACAGGACTACTATGGCTACACCTTC; CDR3aa: CASSIGQDYYGYTF
d_gene: .; abundance: .; v_gene: TRBV5-1; j_gene: TRBJ2-7; CDR3nt: TGCGCCAGCAGCCCCACGGGGAACGACGAGCAGTACTTC; CDR3aa: CASSPTGNDEQYF
d_gene: TRBD1; abundance: .; v_gene: TRBV5-1; j_gene: TRBJ2-5; CDR3nt: TGCGCCAGCAGCTTGGACGGGACAGACCAAGAGACCCAGTACTTC; CDR3aa: CASSLDGTDQETQYF
d_gene: .; abundance: .; v_gene: TRBV5-1; j_gene: TRBJ1-1; CDR3nt: TGCGCCAGCAGCTTGGCCCAGGAGGGGGGGGCCGGCACTGAAGCTTTCTTT; CDR3aa: CASSLAQEGGAGTEAFF
d_gene: TRBD1; abundance: few; v_gene: TRBV5-1; j_gene: TRBJ1-1; CDR3nt: TGCGCCAGCAGCCAGGGGGCGGAAAGCACTGAAGCTTTCTTT; CDR3aa: CASSQGAESTEAFF
d_gene: TRBD2; abundance: .; v_gene: TRBV15; j_gene: TRBJ2-2; CDR3nt: TGTGCCACCAGCAGGGGTAGCGGGGGCGTCGCGAACACCGGGGAGCTGTTTTTT; CDR3aa: CATSRGSGGVANTGELFF
d_gene: .; abundance: .; v_gene: TRBV7-9; j_gene: TRBJ2-1; CDR3nt: TGTGCCAGCAGCTCCCGGGGTAGCTCCGCCAGGGAGCAGTTCTTC; CDR3aa: CASSSRGSSAREQFF
d_gene: TRBD2; abundance: .; v_gene: TRBV6-6; j_gene: TRBJ2-1; CDR3nt: TGTGCCAGCAGGAAAGCGGGAGGGCCTTTGAATGAGCAGTTCTTC; CDR3aa: CASRKAGGPLNEQFF